These T cell receptor beta chains were read from a single sample in a study of blood T cell repertoires in COVID-19. The method was immunoSEQ multiplex PCR; TCRdb's version includes in-frame clones alone and lacks a portion of them. The sample has tens of thousands of clones, about 83% seen once. Material: peripheral blood. The receptors here all came from a man aged 50 or older with COVID-19, enrolled during active disease. CDR3s include the opening cysteine and the closing phenylalanine or tryptophan. The D gene is left open where the match is weak. Only part of the rows carry a size: once, few, many, or a class if the clone is expanded.

v_call,j_call,d_call,clone_size,cdr3_nt,cdr3_aa
TRBV6-5,TRBJ2-7,TRBD1,NA,TGTGCCAGCAGGGTCGGACAGGTCTCCTACGAGCAGTACTTC,CASRVGQVSYEQYF
TRBV6-5,TRBJ2-1,NA,once,TGTGCCAGTACTTACAGGGGGGGATACAATGAGCAGTTCTTC,CASTYRGGYNEQFF
TRBV28,TRBJ2-7,TRBD2,NA,TGTGCCAGCAGTTTTTCCGGGACTAGCGGGACCTCCGAGCAGTACTTC,CASSFSGTSGTSEQYF
TRBV5-5,TRBJ2-4,NA,NA,TGTGCCAGCAGCTTGATGGGGCCGAAAAACATTCAGTACTTC,CASSLMGPKNIQYF
TRBV9,TRBJ1-6,TRBD1,NA,TGTGCCAGCAGCTCTGCGGGACAGCAGAATTCACCCCTCCACTTT,CASSSAGQQNSPLHF
TRBV28,TRBJ2-7,NA,medium-sized,TGTGCCAGCAGGTGGTTGGCCGAGCAGTACTTC,CASRWLAEQYF
TRBV28,TRBJ1-4,NA,NA,TGTGCCACCAGATCTGGCGGGATTAATGAAAAACTGTTTTTT,CATRSGGINEKLFF
TRBV30,TRBJ2-7,TRBD1,NA,TGTGCCTGCCACAGGGGGGTGGGCGAGCAGTACTTC,CACHRGVGEQYF
TRBV10-1,TRBJ1-5,NA,NA,TGCGCCAGCAGTGAGTCTAGTGACTGCCCCGGTACCTATAGCAATCAGCCCCAGCATTTT,CASSESSDCPGTYSNQPQHF
TRBV30,TRBJ2-3,NA,once,TGTGCCTGGAGTCTAGCAGATACGCAGTATTTT,CAWSLADTQYF
TRBV7-2,TRBJ2-7,NA,few,TGTGCCAGCAGCTTATTAAGCAGGGACTACGAGCAGTACTTC,CASSLLSRDYEQYF
TRBV24-1,TRBJ2-5,TRBD2,NA,TGTGCCACCAGTGATACGGTAGCGGGAGGAGAAGAGACCCAGTACTTC,CATSDTVAGGEETQYF
TRBV19,TRBJ2-3,TRBD2,NA,TGTGCCAGTAGTTTGAGAATACTAGCGGGAGGGCTGTCAGATACGCAGTATTTT,CASSLRILAGGLSDTQYF
TRBV28,TRBJ2-7,NA,NA,TGTGCCAGCAGTACCGGGACTGGGCCCTACGAGCAGTACTTC,CASSTGTGPYEQYF
TRBV24-1,TRBJ1-5,TRBD1,NA,TGTGCCACCAGTGAGGGGCCCGACAGGGGTAATCAGCCCCAGCATTTT,CATSEGPDRGNQPQHF
TRBV6-2/TRBV6-3,TRBJ2-1,TRBD2,NA,TGTGCCAGCAGTTTATGGACTAGCGGGAGTGATGAGCAGTTCTTC,CASSLWTSGSDEQFF
TRBV15,TRBJ1-2,TRBD1,NA,TGTGCCACCAGCAGAGTCGTGGGCCAGGGGGGTGGCTACACCTTC,CATSRVVGQGGGYTF
TRBV6-1,TRBJ2-7,TRBD2,NA,TGTGCCAGCAGGAGTCCGGGACTAGCGGGAGAAACGCAGTACTTC,CASRSPGLAGETQYF
TRBV10-1,TRBJ2-1,NA,NA,TGCGCCGTCAGGGAACTTCCCGGAGGGGAGCAGTTCTTC,CAVRELPGGEQFF
TRBV4-3,TRBJ2-5,TRBD2,NA,TGCGCCAGCAGCCAAGAAGGTAGCGGGAGCGTGGAGACCCAGTACTTC,CASSQEGSGSVETQYF
TRBV5-1,TRBJ2-7,TRBD1,NA,TGCGCCAGCAGCTTGATGGGGACAGGGCACTACGAGCAGTACTTC,CASSLMGTGHYEQYF
TRBV29-1,TRBJ1-4,NA,NA,TGCAGCGCAGCGTCGTCAGCCACTAATGAAAAACTGTTTTTT,CSAASSATNEKLFF
TRBV4-1,TRBJ1-2,TRBD1,NA,TGCGCCAGCAGCCAAGTAAAGGGCGACAGGGGGGCCCTTGGCTACACCTTC,CASSQVKGDRGALGYTF
TRBV5-8,TRBJ1-3,NA,NA,TGTGCCAGCAGCTTCAAAAACACCATATATTTT,CASSFKNTIYF
TRBV5-1,TRBJ2-7,TRBD2,once,TGCGCCAGCAGCTTGGGACTAGCGGGCTATATCTCCTACGAGCAGTACTTC,CASSLGLAGYISYEQYF
TRBV5-5,TRBJ2-3,TRBD1,NA,TGTGCCAGCAGCATGGGTAGGGGGCTCGCTACGCAGTATTTT,CASSMGRGLATQYF
TRBV29-1,TRBJ1-2,TRBD1,NA,TGCAGCGTTGATGGGCAGGGGGCAAGTGGCTACACCTTC,CSVDGQGASGYTF
TRBV25-1,TRBJ2-5,TRBD1,NA,TGTGCCAGCAGCCCCCCCAGGGGGCCCCAAGAGACCCAGTACTTC,CASSPPRGPQETQYF
TRBV14,TRBJ2-2,TRBD2,NA,TGTGCCAGCAGACCTCCGGGACTAGCGGGAATCACCGGGGAGCTGTTTTTT,CASRPPGLAGITGELFF
TRBV28,TRBJ1-4,NA,few,TGTGCCAGCAGGCCCCTCGGGGGAAGGGCTAATGAAAAACTGTTTTTT,CASRPLGGRANEKLFF
TRBV30,TRBJ2-3,NA,NA,TGTGCCTGGAGTCCGATACAGAGTACCACAGATACGCAGTATTTT,CAWSPIQSTTDTQYF
TRBV4-3,TRBJ2-1,TRBD2,NA,TGCGCCAGCAGCCAAGGGTTCGGGGGGACCTACAATGAGCAGTTCTTC,CASSQGFGGTYNEQFF
TRBV30,TRBJ1-2,NA,NA,TGTGCCTGGAGTGGGGGGGAGGTCAGCTATGGCTACACCTTC,CAWSGGEVSYGYTF
TRBV9,TRBJ2-3,NA,NA,TGTGCCAGCAGCCCGCCCCGCGCCGCAGATACGCAGTATTTT,CASSPPRAADTQYF
TRBV7-8,TRBJ2-7,NA,NA,TGTGCCAGCAGCTCCGCCCGGGGAGGCAATCGCTACGAGCAGTACTTC,CASSSARGGNRYEQYF
TRBV5-1,TRBJ2-5,TRBD1,NA,TGCGCCAGCAGCCGGGGACAGGGAGCGGAGACCCAGTACTTC,CASSRGQGAETQYF
TRBV3-1/TRBV3-2,TRBJ2-3,TRBD1,NA,TGTGCCAGCAGCCAAGGAGGTAGGGGGCGGACAGATACGCAGTATTTT,CASSQGGRGRTDTQYF
TRBV30,TRBJ2-3,NA,NA,TGTGCCTGGAGTGTGGAACGGGAGATAGATACGCAGTATTTT,CAWSVEREIDTQYF
TRBV19,TRBJ2-1,TRBD2,NA,TGTGCCAGTAGTATGGGCGGGGGCTCCTACAATGAGCAGTTCTTC,CASSMGGGSYNEQFF
TRBV18,TRBJ1-3,TRBD1,once,TGTGCCAGCTCACCAGTACAGGGGACAGGAAACACCATATATTTT,CASSPVQGTGNTIYF
TRBV7-8,TRBJ2-7,NA,NA,TGTGCCAGCAGCTTAGTGGGAGCGGTCTCCTACGAGCAGTACTTC,CASSLVGAVSYEQYF
TRBV14,TRBJ2-7,TRBD1,NA,TGTGCCAGCAGCCACTCAGGGGGCGAGCAGTACTTC,CASSHSGGEQYF
TRBV3-1/TRBV3-2,TRBJ2-1,TRBD1,NA,TGTGCCAGCAGCCTACGGGGACAGTCCCACAATGAGCAGTTCTTC,CASSLRGQSHNEQFF